These 24 T cell receptor beta chains came from one sample sequenced in a study of T cell repertoires in cytomegalovirus infection. TCRdb reprocessed the reads via MiXCR and lists one record per CDR3 protein. The sample holds some 940,000 distinct CDR3 sequences, about a third seen once. No antigen is known for these receptors. Sequenced material: cultured CD8+ T cells from PBMCs, taken from culture after CMV antigen stimulation. The origin of the receptors is a human donor in good health (CMV status not recorded). Some clones in this sample may be carry-over from other donors' samples.

This clonotype was counted at least ten times. This sequence joins TRBV7-2 and TRBJ2-3; TRBD2 matches at 13 bases. Losses at the gene ends were 2 bases for V and 4 bases for J; bases not matched to a gene: 3. The germline gives CDR1 SGHTA, CDR2 FQGNSA. The CDR3 is 16 residues long. CDR3 coding DNA: TGTGCCAGCAGCTTACCGACTAGCGGGGGGCCAGATACGCAGTATTTT. Translation: CASSLPTSGGPDTQYF.

The CDR3 bases are TGCAGTGTTCCTAGCGGGCAAGTAAGAGAGACCCAGTACTTC. As protein: CSVPSGQVRETQYF. This chain joins TRBV20-1 and TRBJ2-5; the match to TRBD2 covers 8 bases. The V gene's germline CDR1 is DFQATT and CDR2 SNEGSKA (reference sequence). The ends lost 7 bases at V and 4 bases at J; junction bases unmatched: 11. The CDR3 runs to 14 residues.

The gene calls are TRBV7-2 and TRBJ2-1; 15 bases are a match to TRBD2. Germline V lookup: CDR1 SGHTA, CDR2 FQGNSA. The CDR3 runs 16 residues. J gave up 8 bases and V 4 bases, and 6 bases lay outside the gene matches. CDR3 DNA: TGTGCCAGCAGCTCGGGACTAGCGGGGGGCAACCATGAGCAGTTCTTC. This codes for CASSSGLAGGNHEQFF. Full variable domain (outside the CDR3, taken from reference TRBV7-2 and TRBJ2-1): GAGVSQSPSNKVTEKGKDVELRCDPISGHTALYWYRQSLGQGLEFLIYFQGNSAPDKSGLPSDRFSAERTGGSVSTLTIQRTQQEDSAVYLCASSSGLAGGNHEQFFGPGTRLTVL.

This clonotype was picked up a small number of times. The rearrangement joins TRBV19 to TRBJ2-1; 8 bases map to TRBD2. The CDR3 has 16 residues. CDR1 and CDR2 from the germline V gene are LNHDA and SQIVND (reference sequence). The trim removed 3 bases at V and 1 base at J, leaving 5 bases unmatched. Here the CDR3 reads CASSIKAGGSYNEQFF. CDR3 nucleotide sequence: TGTGCCAGTAGTATCAAGGCGGGGGGTTCCTACAATGAGCAGTTCTTC. The entire variable domain, with the rest obtained from reference TRBV19 and TRBJ2-1, is as follows: DGGITQSPKYLFRKEGQNVTLSCEQNLNHDAMYWYRQDPGQGLRLIYYSQIVNDFQKGDIAEGYSVSREKKESFPLTVTSAQKNPTAFYLCASSIKAGGSYNEQFFGPGTRLTVL.

The chain has TRBV12-3 or TRBV12-4 and TRBJ2-1; 10 bases match TRBD1. The V and J ends lost 6 bases and 3 bases, in that order; junction bases with no gene match: 2. This CDR3 has 14 residues. CDR3 DNA sequence: TGTGCCAGCAGGACAGGGGGCTTCTACAATGAGCAGTTCTTC. Its translation: CASRTGGFYNEQFF.

As regards this clonotype: The junction departs from the called germline gene at one end, perhaps through a read error. This sequence joins TRBV7-2 and TRBJ2-3; D is perhaps TRBD2 (6 bases). CDR3 length: 15 amino acids. Germline CDR1 SGHTA, CDR2 FQGNSA. The CDR3 bases are TGTGCCAGCAGCCTCGCGGGGTTGGTTGGAGATATGCAGTATTTT. Residues: CASSLAGLVGDMQYF.

The chain recombines TRBV7-8 with TRBJ1-1; D is unresolved. V lost 5 bases and J 0 bases, leaving 13 bases between the germline ends. This CDR3 is 15 amino acids long. Germline V gene lookup returns CDR1 SGHVS and CDR2 FQNEAQ. CDR3 amino acids: CASSHSRTLNTEAFF. The CDR3 DNA reads as TGTGCCAGCAGCCACAGCCGGACTCTGAACACTGAAGCTTTCTTT.

This clonotype appeared a few times. CDR3 bases: TGTGCCAGCAATACAGACAGGTCCCCTTCCTACGAGCAGTACTTC. It yields the protein CASNTDRSPSYEQYF. The genes are TRBV27 and TRBJ2-7, with D possibly matching TRBD1 (6 bases). This CDR3 has 15 amino acids. Germline loops: CDR1 MNHEY, CDR2 SMNVEV (reference sequence). Trimming removed 7 bases at V and 1 base at J, with 17 bases between.

This clonotype was observed many times. The chain carries TRBV7-2 and TRBJ2-3; 7 nucleotides agree with TRBD1. Trimming took 0 bases from V and 0 from J; bases not matched to a gene: 6. CDR1 SGHTA and CDR2 FQGNSA come from the germline V gene. This CDR3 comprises 17 residues. CDR3 amino acids: CASSLASGQASTDTQYF. The CDR3 coding sequence is TGTGCCAGCAGCTTAGCGTCCGGACAGGCTAGCACAGATACGCAGTATTTT.

This clonotype has at least ten counts. This chain connects TRBV7-3 to TRBJ2-3; 7 bases line up with TRBD1. CDR1 and CDR2 from the germline V gene are SGHTA and FQGTGA. Trimming took 2 bases from V and 0 from J; bases not matched to a gene: 5. The CDR3 is 16 residues long. The CDR3 nucleotides are TGTGCCAGCAGCTTAGAAGGGGGCGGGAGCACAGATACGCAGTATTTT. Residues: CASSLEGGGSTDTQYF.

The J gene is TRBJ2-2, the V gene TRBV28, with 9 bases identical to TRBD1. J was trimmed by 7 bases and V by 3 bases; bases with no gene match: 6. The CDR3 sequence is 15 residues long. CDR1 is MDHEN, CDR2 SYDVKM, per germline. DNA of the CDR3: TGTGCCAGCAGTTTCTACAGGGGGCGCGACGGGGAGCTGTTTTTT. It translates to CASSFYRGRDGELFF.

This clonotype came up many times. This sequence joins TRBV28 and TRBJ2-1, with TRBD2 matching 8 bases. Trimming at V came to 8 bases and at J to 3 bases, leaving 9 bases not matched to a gene. The CDR3 length is 15 residues. Germline V gene lookup returns CDR1 MDHEN and CDR2 SYDVKM. CDR3: CASVPGTSGYNEQFF. The CDR3 DNA reads as TGTGCCAGCGTCCCAGGCACTAGCGGCTACAATGAGCAGTTCTTC.

This chain links TRBV25-1 with TRBJ1-1; the D is unclear. V gave up 1 base and J gave up 2 bases, with 11 bases separating them. Per the germline V gene, CDR1 is MGHDK and CDR2 is SYGVNS. This CDR3 region has 15 residues. The CDR3, as DNA: TGTGCCAGCAGTGAATCTGAGGGAACCAACACTGAAGCTTTCTTT. Translated, it gives CASSESEGTNTEAFF. Complete variable domain (other parts from reference TRBV25-1 and TRBJ1-1): EADIYQTPRYLVIGTGKKITLECSQTMGHDKMYWYQQDPGMELHLIHYSYGVNSTEKGDLSSESTVSRIRTEHFPLTLESARPSHTSQYLCASSESEGTNTEAFFGQGTRLTVV.

This clonotype was seen only a few times. The chain uses TRBV25-1 and TRBJ1-4; D unclear. CDR1 MGHDK and CDR2 SYGVNS come from the germline V gene. Deletions cut 1 base from V and 2 bases from J, with 11 bases between. This CDR3 has 16 amino acids. In DNA, the CDR3 is TGTGCCAGCAGTGAATTCAGGCGAAGGACTAATGAAAAACTGTTTTTT. It yields the protein CASSEFRRRTNEKLFF.

CDR3 DNA: TGTGCCATCAGCGAAGGTCTCGGGGGCTTAGAGGTAGCAGATACGCAGTATTTT. Translation gives CAISEGLGGLEVADTQYF. This sequence joins TRBV10-3 and TRBJ2-3; D tentatively fits TRBD1 or TRBD2 (6 bases each). Trimming pared 6 bases from V and 4 bases from J, leaving 26 bases between. The germline gives CDR1 ENHRY, CDR2 SYGVKD. This CDR3 comprises 18 residues.

This clonotype was seen more than once but under ten times. The chain recombines TRBV18 with TRBJ2-7; 12 bases fit TRBD1. With V trimmed by 5 bases and J by 5 bases, 7 bases remained unmatched. CDR1 and CDR2 (germline): KGHSH, LQKENI. This CDR3 contains 15 residues. CDR3: CASSSRDRGLHEQYV. Written as DNA, the CDR3 is TGTGCCAGCTCAAGCCGGGACAGGGGGCTTCACGAGCAGTACGTC.

The chain carries TRBV10-3 and TRBJ2-1, with 7 bases aligning to TRBD2. The V segment lost 6 bases and the J segment 7 bases; nucleotides outside the gene matches: 12. Germline CDR1 reads ENHRY; CDR2 reads SYGVKD. The CDR3 has 15 amino acids. DNA for the CDR3: TGTGCCATCAGAACCGGGACTACCTCTACGAATGAGCAGTTCTTC. It yields the protein CAIRTGTTSTNEQFF.

The chain recombines TRBV2 with TRBJ1-2, with D possibly TRBD1 on 6 matching bases. The CDR3 extends over 15 amino acids. Germline CDR1 reads SNHLY; CDR2 reads FYNNEI. CDR3 DNA sequence: TGTGCAGCGAGGGGGAGCCCCCCTTTGCCCTATGGCTACACCTTC. It encodes CAARGSPPLPYGYTF.

This chain uses TRBV29-1 with TRBJ1-2; no reliable D call. Trimming removed 1 base from V and 4 bases from J, with 16 bases in between. Germline V gene data show CDR1 as SQVTM and CDR2 as ANQGSEA. This CDR3 has 15 amino acids. The CDR3 here is CSVEGWGIEAYGYTF. CDR3 in DNA: TGCAGCGTTGAAGGTTGGGGTATAGAGGCCTATGGCTACACCTTC.

The gene calls are TRBV29-1 and TRBJ2-7, with 8 bases identical to TRBD2. Germline V lookup: CDR1 SQVTM, CDR2 ANQGSEA. The CDR3 sequence is 12 residues long. J lost 6 bases, V lost 5 bases, and 6 bases had no gene match. The CDR3, as DNA: TGCAGCGTTTTGGGGACTAGTCGCGAGCAGTACTTC. Translated, it gives CSVLGTSREQYF.

Details on this clonotype: As the CDR3 is not closed by the conserved phenylalanine or tryptophan, this likely results from a read error. The chain links TRBV7-9 to TRBJ2-3; D may be TRBD2 (5 bases). The CDR3 is 18 amino acids. V was pared by 5 bases and J by 0 bases, with 21 bases between. The V gene's germline CDR1 is SEHNR and CDR2 FQNEAQ (reference sequence). CDR3 DNA sequence: TGTGCCAGCAGCCCCCCCCAGCCGTGGGAGCCTAGCACAGATACGCAGTATTGT. This translates into CASSPPQPWEPSTDTQYC.

The chain is built from TRBV20-1 and TRBJ2-7; D possibly corresponds to TRBD2 (6 bases). CDR1 and CDR2 from the germline V gene are DFQATT and SNEGSKA (reference sequence). The CDR3 is made up of 16 amino acids. Trimming stripped 0 bases from V and 0 bases from J, with 15 bases between. CDR3 nucleotide sequence: TGCAGTGCTAGAGATCGGGAGAGGACACTCTCCTACGAGCAGTACTTC. Translated: CSARDRERTLSYEQYF.

J is TRBJ1-3 and V is TRBV4-1; possible D gene TRBD1, 6 bases. V was cut by 2 bases and J by 8 bases, with 13 bases left in between. The CDR3 loop spans 14 amino acids. CDR1 MGHRA and CDR2 YSYEKL come from the germline V gene. The CDR3 DNA reads TGCGCCAGCAGCCAACAACGCGGGGGCCACACCATATATTTT. Translated: CASSQQRGGHTIYF.

This clonotype appeared once. The chain links TRBV4-1 to TRBJ1-5; D remains unclear. Germline V lookup: CDR1 MGHRA, CDR2 YSYEKL. Trimming took off 0 bases at V and 9 bases at J, with 15 bases between the two ends. The length of the CDR3 is 15 residues. The chain's CDR3 is CASSQDPAAALPQHF. Here the CDR3 DNA reads TGCGCCAGCAGCCAAGATCCCGCAGCCGCGCTGCCCCAGCATTTT.